This T cell receptor beta chain was profiled in a study of shared clonotypes between healthy human individuals. Assay used: immunoSEQ multiplex PCR; TCRdb lists only in-frame clones, some missing. Of some 2.1 million clones in the sample, around 93% are singletons; the top ten hold around 1.7%. CD45RO negativity and positive selection for CCR7 defined naive CD8 cells, a population that excluded terminally differentiated effector memory CD45RA+ cells. The donor population consisted of healthy HIV-negative adults with no recent acute infections or vaccinations. Comments on this clone: This specimen includes other DNA sequences encoding the same CDR3.

CDR1 is SGDLS and CDR2 is YYNGEE in the germline V gene. The CDR3 is 14 residues long. The V gene lost 0 bases and the J gene lost 3 bases, with 7 bases spanning the gap. This chain links TRBV9 with TRBJ2-1, with D perhaps TRBD2 (6 bases). This receptor was obtained from a man aged 18 to 29 in good health. Some clones in this sample may be carry-over from other donors' samples. Sequenced input: naive CD8+ T cells from PBMCs. CDR3 region: CASSVGRGYNEQFF. In DNA, the CDR3 is TGTGCCAGCAGCGTAGGGCGGGGCTACAATGAGCAGTTCTTC.